These 28 T cell receptor beta chains were all obtained from the same sample, sequenced in a study of Graves' ophthalmopathy and Graves' hyperthyroidism. Amplification from RNA transcripts yielded the TCR beta CDR3 regions. First-round RT-PCR used HTBI primers; second-round multiplex PCR followed. TCRdb reanalysed the multiplex PCR reads using MiXCR and keeps one entry per CDR3 protein. The sample has hundreds of thousands of distinct CDR3 sequences; about 20% are singletons. Sequences were obtained from peripheral blood. Source of these receptors: a woman younger than 35 with stable Graves' hyperthyroidism. Some clones in this sample may be carry-over from other donors' samples.

In this sample, this clonotype turned up many times. V is TRBV12-3 or TRBV12-4 and J is TRBJ1-1, with D possibly being TRBD1 (5 bases). There are 10 residues in the CDR3. V lost 9 bases, J lost 4 bases, and 6 bases lay in between. CDR3 sequence (DNA): TGTGCCAGTCAGGGCACTGAAGCTTTCTTT. This gives the protein CASQGTEAFF.

This clonotype appeared many times. The V and J genes are TRBV29-1 and TRBJ1-2, with 9 bases identical to TRBD1. Germline V gene sequence: CDR1 SQVTM, CDR2 ANQGSEA. The CDR3 has 14 amino acids. After removal of 4 bases from V and 4 bases from J, the junction contained 7 bases not matched to a gene. Written as DNA, the CDR3 is TGCAGCGTTGTTTACAGGGGGCGCGGCTATGGCTACACCTTC. Translation gives CSVVYRGRGYGYTF.

This clonotype was recorded once. CDR3 protein: CSALTPRNTEAFF. The CDR3 DNA sequence: TGCAGTGCTCTTACTCCTAGGAACACTGAAGCTTTCTTT. The V and J genes are TRBV20-1 and TRBJ1-1; D is unclear. This CDR3 is built from 13 residues. V was shortened by 5 bases and J by 1 base, with 11 bases between the two germline ends. The germline CDR1 and CDR2 sequences are DFQATT and SNEGSKA (reference sequence).

The table lists this clonotype with many counts. The chain joins TRBV27 to TRBJ2-5; possible D gene TRBD2, 8 bases. CDR3 length: 18 amino acids. V was cut by 4 bases and J by 3 bases, with 24 bases left in between. Germline V gene lookup returns CDR1 MNHEY and CDR2 SMNVEV (reference sequence). As DNA, the CDR3 is TGTGCCAGCAGTTCGCAGGGGGGGAAGGGACTAGATGAAGAGACCCAGTACTTC. This translates into CASSSQGGKGLDEETQYF.

This clonotype was recorded a few times. V and J are TRBV20-1 and TRBJ2-2; tentative D call: TRBD2 (6 bases). Per the germline V gene, CDR1 is DFQATT and CDR2 is SNEGSKA (reference sequence). The CDR3 spans 14 residues. V gave up 6 bases and J gave up 1 base, with 12 bases separating them. For the CDR3, the DNA is TGCAGTGCCCGAGGGACTTTGAACACCGGGGAGCTGTTTTTT. It is translated as CSARGTLNTGELFF.

This clonotype has more than one count but fewer than ten. The chain carries TRBV28 and TRBJ2-7; D is perhaps TRBD1 (6 bases). The CDR3 has 15 residues. Trimming stripped 6 bases from V and 3 bases from J, with 18 bases between. Per the germline V gene, CDR1 is MDHEN and CDR2 is SYDVKM. The CDR3: CASRPPGHAIYEQYF. The CDR3 DNA reads TGTGCCAGCAGACCTCCGGGACACGCCATCTACGAGCAGTACTTC.

The CDR3 region has the DNA TGTGCCAGCAGCCAAATTGACGGGACCGGGCGAAACACCATATATTTT. This codes for CASSQIDGTGRNTIYF. The V gene is TRBV9, the J gene TRBJ1-3; D perhaps matches TRBD1 (5 bases). The germline V gene has CDR1 SGDLS and CDR2 YYNGEE. The V end lost 4 bases, the J end lost 5 bases, and 19 bases lay between the germline ends. The CDR3 length is 16 residues. The entire variable domain, with the rest obtained from reference TRBV9 and TRBJ1-3, is as follows: DSGVTQTPKHLITATGQRVTLRCSPRSGDLSVYWYQQSLDQGLQFLIQYYNGEERAKGNILERFSAQQFPDLHSELNLSSLELGDSALYFCASSQIDGTGRNTIYFGEGSWLTVV.

This clonotype was recorded at least ten times. V gene TRBV6-1 combines with J gene TRBJ2-7; 7 bases fit TRBD2. CDR1 is MNHNS and CDR2 is SASEGT in the germline V gene. This CDR3 is 14 amino acids long. V dropped 7 bases and J dropped 5; count of bases not matched to a gene: 11. CDR3 in amino acids: CASTRGTTPHEQYF. The CDR3 DNA reads TGTGCCAGCACACGCGGGACTACTCCCCACGAGCAGTACTTC.

This clonotype was observed at least ten times. The genes are TRBV15 and TRBJ1-2; no definite D call. The CDR3 covers 14 residues. CDR1 is LNHNV, CDR2 YYDKDF, per germline (reference sequence). Trimming removed 0 bases from V and 8 bases from J, with 13 bases in between. The CDR3 coding sequence is TGTGCCACCAGCAGAGATGAGGCAGCGGGGGGCTACACCTTC. It is translated as CATSRDEAAGGYTF.

In this sample, this clonotype turned up many times. The chain uses TRBV28 and TRBJ1-2; a possible D gene is TRBD1 (6 bases). Germline values: CDR1 MDHEN, CDR2 SYDVKM. The CDR3 length is 13 residues. Trimming removed 2 bases from V and 4 bases from J, with 8 bases in between. Written as DNA, the CDR3 is TGTGCCAGCAGTTTACTGGACAGCTATGGCTACACCTTC. Translation: CASSLLDSYGYTF.

The table lists this clonotype with a few counts. CDR3 sequence reads: CASSSEGGGGELFF. CDR3 nucleotide sequence: TGTGCCAGTTCGTCGGAAGGGGGTGGCGGGGAGCTGTTTTTT. This rearrangement joins TRBV19 to TRBJ2-2; TRBD1 might be the D (6 bases). This CDR3 region has 14 residues. The V end was cut by 8 bases, the J end by 7 bases, with 17 bases between. Per germline, CDR1 LNHDA and CDR2 SQIVND (reference sequence).

V gene TRBV4-1 combines with J gene TRBJ2-4, with 13 bases that match TRBD2. Trimming at V came to 1 base and at J to 0 bases, leaving 3 bases not matched to a gene. From germline, CDR1 is MGHRA and CDR2 YSYEKL. The CDR3 runs to 18 residues. The DNA of the CDR3 is TGCGCCAGCAGCCAAGGACTAGCGGGGGGCCAAGCCAAAAACATTCAGTACTTC. Its translation: CASSQGLAGGQAKNIQYF.

The rearrangement uses TRBV19 and TRBJ2-5, with 9 bases aligning to TRBD2. There are 17 residues in the CDR3. Germline assignment: CDR1 LNHDA and CDR2 SQIVND (reference sequence). The trim removed 0 bases at V and 2 bases at J, leaving 7 bases unmatched. The CDR3 DNA reads as TGTGCCAGTAGTATAGATCTCGGCGGGGGGGTACAAGAGACCCAGTACTTC. Protein product: CASSIDLGGGVQETQYF.

Concerning this clonotype itself: A much larger clone lies a single base off, so this may be a read error. The chain combines TRBV12-5 with TRBJ2-7; 10 bases map to TRBD1. The CDR3 contains 15 residues. V shed 10 bases, J shed 2 bases, and the junction held 11 bases outside the gene matches. Germline CDR1 is LGHNT and CDR2 is FRNRAP. CDR3: CATLYRDRGPYEQYF. Written as DNA, the CDR3 is TGTGCTACCCTGTACCGGGACAGGGGACCCTACGAGCAGTACTTC.

The chain recombines TRBV30 with TRBJ1-1; D gene unclear. V was trimmed by 5 bases and J by 4 bases, leaving 14 bases between them. This CDR3 spans 13 amino acids. CDR1 GTSNPN and CDR2 SVGIG come from the germline V gene (reference sequence). CDR3 region: CAWGKTRGTEAFF. DNA of the CDR3: TGTGCCTGGGGCAAAACTAGAGGCACTGAAGCTTTCTTT.

This clonotype was recorded many times. The chain recombines TRBV7-3 with TRBJ2-7, with a tentative D call TRBD2 (6 bases). Deletions cut 4 bases from V and 6 bases from J, with 13 bases between. Looked up from germline, CDR1 is SGHTA and CDR2 is FQGTGA. This CDR3 has 13 amino acids. In DNA form, the CDR3 reads TGTGCCAGCAGCTATAAATGGGGGGTCGAGCAGTACTTC. Amino acid sequence: CASSYKWGVEQYF.

This clonotype showed up just a few times. The chain recombines TRBV7-2 with TRBJ2-5, with TRBD2 as a possible D gene (6 bases). V was trimmed by 2 bases and J by 5 bases, leaving 18 bases between them. This CDR3 comprises 16 residues. Germline V gene sequence: CDR1 SGHTA, CDR2 FQGNSA. CDR3 DNA: TGTGCCAGCAGCTTATTGGGTTCGGGGGTCGGCGAGACCCAGTACTTC. It encodes CASSLLGSGVGETQYF.

This clonotype was seen many times. The chain is built from TRBV30 and TRBJ2-5; D assignment may be TRBD1 or TRBD2 (5 bases each). V lost 3 bases and J 5 bases, leaving 10 bases between the germline ends. Germline-derived CDR1 and CDR2 are GTSNPN and SVGIG (reference sequence). The length of the CDR3 is 12 residues. The CDR3 DNA is TGTGCCTGGAGACTAGGGGTGGAGACCCAGTACTTC. Encoded protein: CAWRLGVETQYF.

This clonotype has ten or more counts. The chain couples TRBV6-2 or TRBV6-3 to TRBJ1-1; D is unclear. This CDR3 is built from 16 residues. With 7 bases removed from V and 1 base from J, the gap between germline ends came to 19 bases. Germline CDR1 is MNHEY and CDR2 is SVGEGT. CDR3 sequence: CASTHPLIGSNTEAFF. CDR3 nucleotide sequence: TGTGCCAGCACGCACCCTCTTATAGGGTCGAACACTGAAGCTTTCTTT.

In this sample, this clonotype turned up many times. The chain combines TRBV30 with TRBJ2-7; 8 bases match TRBD2. Germline V gene lookup returns CDR1 GTSNPN and CDR2 SVGIG (reference sequence). CDR3 size: 14 residues. V shed 0 bases, J shed 2 bases, and the junction held 3 bases outside the gene matches. The CDR3 spells CAWSVQREPYEQYF. Here the CDR3 DNA reads TGTGCCTGGAGTGTACAGCGGGAGCCCTACGAGCAGTACTTC.

This clonotype was detected many times. The CDR3 loop is CASSYGSSWYEQYF. The CDR3 coding sequence is TGTGCCAGCAGTTACGGTAGTTCTTGGTACGAGCAGTACTTC. The chain recombines TRBV6-5 with TRBJ2-7, with unresolved D. Trimming took off 2 bases at V and 4 bases at J, with 12 bases between the two ends. CDR3 length: 14 amino acids. Germline CDR1 and CDR2: MNHEY and SVGAGI.

This clonotype was recorded many times. This chain uses TRBV19 with TRBJ1-1; TRBD1 is a possible D gene (6 bases). V was shortened by 3 bases and J by 4 bases, with 15 bases between the two germline ends. This CDR3 has 15 amino acids. The V gene's germline CDR1 is LNHDA and CDR2 SQIVND (reference sequence). CDR3 amino acids: CASSMGGRRTTEAFF. The CDR3 DNA follows: TGTGCCAGTAGTATGGGGGGCCGGAGGACCACTGAAGCTTTCTTT. The variable domain in full, completed from reference TRBV19 and TRBJ1-1, reads DGGITQSPKYLFRKEGQNVTLSCEQNLNHDAMYWYRQDPGQGLRLIYYSQIVNDFQKGDIAEGYSVSREKKESFPLTVTSAQKNPTAFYLCASSMGGRRTTEAFFGQGTRLTVV.

This clonotype was found many times. The V call is TRBV11-2, the J call TRBJ2-7; D possibly uses TRBD1 or TRBD2 (5 bases each). CDR1 and CDR2 (germline): SGHAT, FQNNGV. Trimming left V 5 bases short and J 3 bases short, with 17 bases between. The CDR3 is 15 amino acids. The CDR3 nucleotides are TGTGCCAGCAGCATTCCGGGACCTCAAATCTACGAGCAGTACTTC. As protein: CASSIPGPQIYEQYF.

This rearrangement joins TRBV6-1 to TRBJ2-7; D call uncertain. The CDR3 spans 12 residues. CDR1 is MNHNS, CDR2 SASEGT, per germline. V was cut by 5 bases and J by 6 bases, with 11 bases left in between. In DNA form, the CDR3 reads TGTGCCAGCAGTACGGTGATTGCCGAGCAGTACTTC. This gives the protein CASSTVIAEQYF.

The rearrangement uses TRBV11-2 and TRBJ2-7, with D perhaps TRBD2 (5 bases). The germline V and J ends were trimmed by 0 bases and 0 bases, with 9 bases remaining between them. The CDR3 extends over 15 amino acids. CDR1 is SGHAT and CDR2 is FQNNGV in the germline V gene. The CDR3 is CASSLERESSYEQYF. DNA of the CDR3: TGTGCCAGCAGCTTAGAGAGGGAGAGCTCCTACGAGCAGTACTTC.

This chain uses TRBV12-3 or TRBV12-4 with TRBJ2-7; the D gene is possibly TRBD2 (7 bases). The CDR3 runs to 14 residues. Trimming took off 0 bases at V and 5 bases at J, with 11 bases between the two ends. This CDR3 reads CASSLAGGAHEQYF. The DNA for the CDR3 is TGTGCCAGCAGTTTAGCGGGGGGGGCCCACGAGCAGTACTTC.

This clonotype was seen repeatedly, ten times or more. CDR3: CASSKEGGTYTGELFF. The DNA for the CDR3 is TGTGCCAGCAGTAAAGAAGGGGGCACCTACACCGGGGAGCTGTTTTTT. The chain couples TRBV12-3 or TRBV12-4 to TRBJ2-2, with 7 bases identical to TRBD1. With 5 bases clipped from V and 3 bases from J, the junction kept 9 bases outside the gene matches. This CDR3 region has 16 residues.

Remarks on this clonotype: The CDR3 does not end in the conserved phenylalanine or tryptophan, so this is likely a read error. The chain recombines TRBV3-1 with TRBJ1-1; D gene unclear. This CDR3 spans 15 amino acids. In germline, CDR1 is LGHDT, CDR2 YNNKEL (reference sequence). V gave up 2 bases and J gave up 0 bases, with 10 bases separating them. In DNA form, the CDR3 reads TGTGCCAGCAGCCAACCTTATGGGGTGAACACTGAAGCTTTCATT. This sequence encodes CASSQPYGVNTEAFI.